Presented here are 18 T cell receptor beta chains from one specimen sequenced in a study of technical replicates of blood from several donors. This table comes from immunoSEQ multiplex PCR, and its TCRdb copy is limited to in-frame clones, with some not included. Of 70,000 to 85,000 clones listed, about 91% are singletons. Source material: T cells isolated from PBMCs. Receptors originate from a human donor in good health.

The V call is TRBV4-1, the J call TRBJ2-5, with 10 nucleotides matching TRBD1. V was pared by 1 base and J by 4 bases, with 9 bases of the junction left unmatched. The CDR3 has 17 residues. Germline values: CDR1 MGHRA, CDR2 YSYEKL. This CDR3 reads CASSQAPGQGFGETQYF. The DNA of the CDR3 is TGCGCCAGCAGCCAAGCGCCGGGACAGGGGTTCGGAGAGACCCAGTACTTC.

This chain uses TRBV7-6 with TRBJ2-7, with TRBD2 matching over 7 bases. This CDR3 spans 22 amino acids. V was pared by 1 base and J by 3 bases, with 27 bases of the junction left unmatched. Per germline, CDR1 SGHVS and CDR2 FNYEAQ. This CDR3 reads CASSLGGRARLVGPLSYYEQYF. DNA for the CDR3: TGTGCCAGCAGCTTAGGTGGGAGGGCCCGGTTGGTGGGCCCCCTTTCCTACTACGAGCAGTACTTC.

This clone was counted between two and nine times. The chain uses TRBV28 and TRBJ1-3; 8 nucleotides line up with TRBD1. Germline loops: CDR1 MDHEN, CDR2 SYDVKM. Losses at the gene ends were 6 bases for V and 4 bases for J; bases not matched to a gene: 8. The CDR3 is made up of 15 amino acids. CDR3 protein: CASRTGVQDGNTIYF. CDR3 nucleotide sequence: TGTGCCAGCAGGACAGGGGTTCAGGACGGAAACACCATATATTTT. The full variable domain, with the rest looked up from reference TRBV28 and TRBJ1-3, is DVKVTQSSRYLVKRTGEKVFLECVQDMDHENMFWYRQDPGLGLRLIYFSYDVKMKEKGDIPEGYSVSREKKERFSLILESASTNQTSMYLCASRTGVQDGNTIYFGEGSWLTVV.

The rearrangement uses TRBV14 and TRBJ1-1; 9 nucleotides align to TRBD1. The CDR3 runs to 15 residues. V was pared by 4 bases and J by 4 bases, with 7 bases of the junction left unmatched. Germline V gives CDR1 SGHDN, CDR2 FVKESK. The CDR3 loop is CASSRIQGAGTEAFF. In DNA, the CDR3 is TGTGCCAGCAGCCGAATACAGGGGGCCGGCACTGAAGCTTTCTTT.

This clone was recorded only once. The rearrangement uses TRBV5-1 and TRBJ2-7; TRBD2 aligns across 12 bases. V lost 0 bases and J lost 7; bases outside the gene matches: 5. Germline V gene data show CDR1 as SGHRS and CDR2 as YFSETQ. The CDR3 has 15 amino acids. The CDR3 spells CASSLGLAGAGEQYF. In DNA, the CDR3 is TGCGCCAGCAGCTTGGGACTAGCGGGAGCGGGTGAGCAGTACTTC.

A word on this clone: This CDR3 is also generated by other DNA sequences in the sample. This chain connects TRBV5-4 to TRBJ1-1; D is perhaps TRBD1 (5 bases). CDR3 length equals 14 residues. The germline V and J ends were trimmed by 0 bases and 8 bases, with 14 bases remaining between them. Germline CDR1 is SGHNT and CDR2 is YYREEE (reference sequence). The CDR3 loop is CASSLGAGPVEAFF. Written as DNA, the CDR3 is TGTGCCAGCAGCTTGGGAGCAGGGCCGGTGGAAGCTTTCTTT.

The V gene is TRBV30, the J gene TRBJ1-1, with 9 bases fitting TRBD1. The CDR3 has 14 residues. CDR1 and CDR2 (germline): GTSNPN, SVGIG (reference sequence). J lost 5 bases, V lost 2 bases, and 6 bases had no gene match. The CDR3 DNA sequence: TGTGCCTGGAGTCGCCCGGACAGGGGAACTGAAGCTTTCTTT. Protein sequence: CAWSRPDRGTEAFF.

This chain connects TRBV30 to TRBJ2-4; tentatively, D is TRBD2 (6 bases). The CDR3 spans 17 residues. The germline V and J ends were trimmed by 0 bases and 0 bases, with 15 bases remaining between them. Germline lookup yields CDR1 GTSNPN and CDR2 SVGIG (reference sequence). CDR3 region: CAWSVGREILAKNIQYF. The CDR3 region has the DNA TGTGCCTGGAGTGTAGGGCGGGAAATCCTAGCCAAAAACATTCAGTACTTC.

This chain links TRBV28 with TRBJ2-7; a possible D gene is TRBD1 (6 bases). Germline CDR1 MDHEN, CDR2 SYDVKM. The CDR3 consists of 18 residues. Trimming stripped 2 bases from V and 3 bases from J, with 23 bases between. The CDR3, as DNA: TGTGCCAGCAGTTTAAGGACAGCCTACCGACTGGAGATCTACGAGCAGTACTTC. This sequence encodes CASSLRTAYRLEIYEQYF.

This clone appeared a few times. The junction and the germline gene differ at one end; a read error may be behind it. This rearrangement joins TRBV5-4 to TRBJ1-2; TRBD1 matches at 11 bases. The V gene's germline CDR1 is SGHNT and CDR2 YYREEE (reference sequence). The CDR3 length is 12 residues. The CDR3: CASSLSPGQGVF. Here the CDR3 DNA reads TGTGCCAGCAGCTTGTCCCCGGGACAGGGGGTTTTC. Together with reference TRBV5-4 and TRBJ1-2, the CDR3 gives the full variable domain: ETGVTQSPTHLIKTRGQQVTLRCSSQSGHNTVSWYQQALGQGPQFIFQYYREEENGRGNFPPRFSGLQFPNYSSELNVNALELDDSALYLCASSLSPGQGVFGSGTRLTVV.

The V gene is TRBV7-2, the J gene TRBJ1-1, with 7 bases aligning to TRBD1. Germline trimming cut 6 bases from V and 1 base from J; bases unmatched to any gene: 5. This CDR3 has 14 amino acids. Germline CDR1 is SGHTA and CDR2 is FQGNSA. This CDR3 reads CASRNRQGNTEAFF. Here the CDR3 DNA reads TGTGCCAGCAGGAACCGACAGGGGAACACTGAAGCTTTCTTT.

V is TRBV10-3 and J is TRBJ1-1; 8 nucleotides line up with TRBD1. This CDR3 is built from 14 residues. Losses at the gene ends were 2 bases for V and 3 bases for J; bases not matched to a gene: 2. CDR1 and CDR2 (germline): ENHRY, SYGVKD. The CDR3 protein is CAISEQGQDTEAFF. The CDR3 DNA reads TGTGCCATCAGTGAGCAGGGACAGGACACTGAAGCTTTCTTT.

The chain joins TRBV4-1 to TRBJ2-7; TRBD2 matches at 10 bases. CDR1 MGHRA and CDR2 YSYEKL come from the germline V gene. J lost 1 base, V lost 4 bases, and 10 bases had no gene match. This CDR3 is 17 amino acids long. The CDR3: CASSPIGLAEGSYEQYF. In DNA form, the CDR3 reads TGCGCCAGCAGCCCGATCGGACTAGCGGAGGGGTCCTACGAGCAGTACTTC.

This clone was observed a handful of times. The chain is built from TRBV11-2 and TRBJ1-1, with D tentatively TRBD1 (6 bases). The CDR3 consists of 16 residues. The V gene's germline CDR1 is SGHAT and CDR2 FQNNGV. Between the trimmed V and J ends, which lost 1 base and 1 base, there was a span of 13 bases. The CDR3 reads CASSLVLGAANTEAFF. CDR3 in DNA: TGTGCCAGCAGCTTAGTTCTGGGGGCGGCGAACACTGAAGCTTTCTTT. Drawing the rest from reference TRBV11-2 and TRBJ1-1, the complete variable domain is EAGVAQSPRYKIIEKRQSVAFWCNPISGHATLYWYQQILGQGPKLLIQFQNNGVVDDSQLPKDRFSAERLKGVDSTLKIQPAKLEDSAVYLCASSLVLGAANTEAFFGQGTRLTVV.

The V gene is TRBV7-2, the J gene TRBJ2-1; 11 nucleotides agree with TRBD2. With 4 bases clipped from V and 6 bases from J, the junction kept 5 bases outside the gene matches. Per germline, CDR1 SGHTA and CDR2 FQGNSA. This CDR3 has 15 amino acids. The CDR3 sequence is CASSSSGRTSNEQFF. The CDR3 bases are TGTGCCAGCAGCTCTAGCGGGAGGACGAGCAATGAGCAGTTCTTC.

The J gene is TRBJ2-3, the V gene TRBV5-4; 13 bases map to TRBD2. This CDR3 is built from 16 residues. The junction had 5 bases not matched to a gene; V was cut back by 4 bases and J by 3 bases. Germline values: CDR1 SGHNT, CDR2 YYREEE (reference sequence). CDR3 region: CASSQGLAGVTDTQYF. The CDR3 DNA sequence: TGTGCCAGCAGCCAAGGACTAGCGGGAGTTACAGATACGCAGTATTTT.

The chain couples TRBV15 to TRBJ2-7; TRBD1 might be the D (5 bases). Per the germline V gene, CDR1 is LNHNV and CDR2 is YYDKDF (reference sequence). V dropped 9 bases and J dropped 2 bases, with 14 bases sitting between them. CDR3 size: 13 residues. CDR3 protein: CATRQVGAYEQYF. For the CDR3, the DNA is TGTGCCACTAGACAAGTAGGGGCCTACGAGCAGTACTTC.

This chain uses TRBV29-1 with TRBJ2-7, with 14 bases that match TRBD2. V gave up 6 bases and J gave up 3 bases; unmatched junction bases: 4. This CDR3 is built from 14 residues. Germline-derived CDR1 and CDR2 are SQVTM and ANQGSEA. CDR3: CSVAGLAGGYEQYF. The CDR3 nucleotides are TGCAGCGTGGCCGGACTAGCGGGGGGCTACGAGCAGTACTTC.